A selection of T cell receptor beta chains follows, all from one sample in a study of blood T cells in healthy people across ages. TCRdb itself ran the 5' RACE reads through MiXCR, one entry per CDR3 protein. The data hold approximately 810,000 distinct CDR3 sequences, with 29% observed a single time. Sequenced material: blood. All receptors come from a woman of 80 years or more in good health. The CDR3 runs from the conserved cysteine through the conserved F or W. A D gene is named only where the DNA matches it firmly. Clone size is stated in some rows and not others, as once, few, many or a class when expanded.

j_gene,v_gene,len,d_gene,abundance,CDR3aa,CDR3nt
TRBJ2-5,TRBV7-8,17,-,many,CASSPSRPPTFQETQYF,TGTGCCAGCAGCCCGTCTCGACCCCCGACGTTCCAAGAGACCCAGTACTTC
TRBJ2-5,TRBV7-2,14,-,many,CASSYYGLQETQYF,TGTGCCAGCAGCTACTACGGACTTCAAGAGACCCAGTACTTC
TRBJ2-2,TRBV12-3/TRBV12-4,14,-,-,CASRRDSHTGELFF,TGTGCCAGCAGAAGAGACAGCCACACCGGGGAGCTGTTTTTT
TRBJ1-1,TRBV9,14,TRBD1,few,CASSAQGMNTEAFF,TGTGCCAGCAGCGCACAGGGGATGAACACTGAAGCTTTCTTT
TRBJ2-6,TRBV27,18,-,many,CASSLSTRASSGANVLTF,TGTGCCAGCAGTTTATCTACCAGGGCAAGCTCTGGGGCCAACGTCCTGACTTTC
TRBJ1-1,TRBV10-3,16,-,many,CAISESRRQRNTEAFF,TGTGCCATCAGTGAGTCGAGGCGACAGAGGAACACTGAAGCTTTCTTT
TRBJ2-6,TRBV4-2,16,-,many,CASSQRWSSGANVLTF,TGTGCCAGCAGCCAGCGTTGGAGCTCTGGGGCCAACGTCCTGACTTTC
TRBJ1-3,TRBV15,16,-,-,CATSRVRPSSGNTIYF,TGTGCCACCAGCAGAGTGAGACCGAGCTCTGGAAACACCATATATTTT
TRBJ2-1,TRBV6-2/TRBV6-3,14,TRBD2,many,CASSPGGNQYEQFF,TGTGCCAGCAGCCCGGGGGGGAATCAGTATGAGCAGTTCTTC
TRBJ2-1,TRBV4-3,17,TRBD2,-,CAGSQVKSGGFYNEQFF,TGCGCCGGCAGCCAAGTGAAGAGCGGGGGATTTTACAATGAGCAGTTCTTC
TRBJ1-1,TRBV20-1,13,-,few,CSARDRGNTEAFF,TGCAGTGCTAGAGATAGGGGGAACACTGAAGCTTTCTTT
TRBJ1-5,TRBV12-3/TRBV12-4,14,-,-,CASSLTGRNQPQHF,TGTGCCAGCAGTCTTACAGGGAGAAATCAGCCCCAGCATTTT
TRBJ2-3,TRBV7-6,16,TRBD2,many,CASSFLAGGRADTQYF,TGTGCCAGCAGCTTCCTAGCGGGGGGCCGCGCAGATACGCAGTATTTT
TRBJ1-1,TRBV7-9,14,-,-,CASSPNPGNTEAFF,TGTGCCAGCAGCCCCAACCCAGGGAACACTGAAGCTTTCTTT
TRBJ2-5,TRBV6-2/TRBV6-3,17,-,-,CASSPEREARLRNEQYF,TGTGCCAGCAGTCCCGAAAGGGAGGCCCGGCTGCGAAATGAGCAGTACTTC
TRBJ2-7,TRBV20-1,16,-,many,CSARGGGGDFSYEQYF,TGCAGTGCTAGAGGAGGAGGGGGGGATTTTAGCTACGAGCAGTACTTC
TRBJ2-3,TRBV28,16,TRBD2,few,CASRTSGGGITDTQYF,TGTGCCAGCAGAACTAGCGGGGGGGGGATCACAGATACGCAGTATTTT
TRBJ1-6,TRBV20-1,17,TRBD1,-,CSASDPQAGGDNSPLHF,TGCAGTGCTAGTGATCCCCAGGCAGGGGGCGATAATTCACCCCTCCACTTT
TRBJ2-1,TRBV5-1,12,-,few,CASSLVPYEQFF,TGCGCCAGCAGCTTGGTACCCTATGAACAGTTCTTC
TRBJ2-3,TRBV27,15,-,many,CASSQRTAKGDTQYF,TGTGCCAGCAGTCAGCGGACAGCCAAGGGAGATACGCAGTATTTT
TRBJ1-2,TRBV5-5,16,TRBD1,few,CASGVSGTGILYGYTF,TGTGCCAGCGGCGTGTCCGGGACAGGGATTCTCTATGGCTACACCTTC
TRBJ2-3,TRBV6-2/TRBV6-3,15,TRBD1,-,CASNPGTGFGDTQYF,TGTGCCAGCAATCCCGGGACAGGGTTTGGCGATACGCAGTATTTT
TRBJ1-2,TRBV20-1,13,-,many,CSARLQVIYGYTF,TGCAGTGCTCGCCTCCAGGTTATCTATGGCTACACCTTC
TRBJ1-1,TRBV7-2,15,-,-,CASSLVGQANTEAFF,TGTGCCAGCAGCTTAGTTGGGCAGGCGAACACTGAAGCTTTCTTT
TRBJ1-6,TRBV5-1,13,-,-,CASSLQGGSPLHF,TGCGCCAGCAGCTTGCAGGGTGGTTCACCCCTCCACTTT
TRBJ1-1,TRBV7-2,12,-,-,CASSPGVRAAFF,TGTGCCAGCAGCCCTGGGGTGAGGGCCGCTTTCTTT
TRBJ2-5,TRBV14,16,-,few,CASSPLDRSAKETQYF,TGTGCCAGCAGCCCATTAGACAGGTCCGCAAAAGAGACCCAGTACTTC
TRBJ2-5,TRBV20-1,14,-,many,CSARDAPVRETQYF,TGCAGTGCTAGAGACGCACCAGTGAGGGAGACCCAGTACTTC
TRBJ1-2,TRBV6-2/TRBV6-3,17,-,-,CASSYSTGGASNYGYTF,TGTGCCAGCAGTTACTCGACGGGAGGGGCTTCTAACTATGGCTACACCTTC
TRBJ2-1,TRBV20-1,16,TRBD2,many,CSARASGGISYNEQFF,TGCAGTGCTAGAGCTAGCGGGGGAATCTCCTACAATGAGCAGTTCTTC
TRBJ1-2,TRBV6-6,13,-,many,CASSYTENYGYTF,TGTGCCAGCAGTTACACAGAAAACTATGGCTACACCTTC
TRBJ2-7,TRBV7-9,12,TRBD1,few,CASVRQGYEQYF,TGTGCCAGCGTCCGACAGGGCTACGAGCAGTACTTC
TRBJ2-5,TRBV27,15,-,few,CASNGAGTGKETQYF,TGTGCCAGCAATGGAGCCGGGACGGGAAAAGAGACCCAGTACTTC
TRBJ1-1,TRBV4-3,15,-,-,CASSQDPGRNTEAFF,TGCGCCAGCAGCCAAGACCCGGGACGGAACACTGAAGCTTTCTTT
TRBJ2-3,TRBV27,14,-,many,CASKPSGNGDTQYF,TGTGCCAGCAAACCGTCCGGCAACGGGGATACGCAGTATTTT
TRBJ1-5,TRBV6-6,15,-,few,CASSTGGSGNQPQHF,TGTGCCAGCAGTACGGGGGGTAGTGGCAATCAGCCCCAGCATTTT
TRBJ2-2,TRBV12-3/TRBV12-4,16,-,-,CASSLGQIMNTGELFF,TGTGCCAGCAGTTTAGGGCAAATAATGAACACCGGGGAGCTGTTTTTT
TRBJ1-6,TRBV18,15,TRBD1,few,CASSLHGQGDSPLHF,TGTGCCAGCTCGCTACATGGACAGGGAGATTCACCCCTCCACTTT
TRBJ2-3,TRBV7-9,16,TRBD1,many,CASSSYRTGKSRTQYF,TGTGCCAGCAGCTCCTATAGGACAGGGAAGTCGCGTACGCAGTATTTT
TRBJ1-2,TRBV12-3/TRBV12-4,15,TRBD1,many,CASSLGGGGNYGYTF,TGTGCCAGCAGTTTAGGGGGAGGGGGCAACTATGGCTACACCTTC
TRBJ2-3,TRBV20-1,18,TRBD2,many,CSARPLGGGAYFKDTQYF,TGCAGTGCTAGGCCACTGGGCGGGGGGGCCTATTTTAAGGATACGCAGTATTTT
TRBJ1-1,TRBV5-1,16,-,few,CASSPITGPSDTEAFF,TGCGCCAGCAGCCCCATCACGGGCCCCTCGGACACTGAAGCTTTCTTT
TRBJ1-6,TRBV7-2,13,TRBD1,many,CASGDRGISPLHF,TGTGCCAGCGGAGACAGGGGAATTTCACCCCTCCACTTT
TRBJ1-3,TRBV27,15,-,-,CASSSDPGYRDTIYF,TGTGCCAGCAGTTCGGACCCAGGATATCGAGACACCATATATTTT
TRBJ2-3,TRBV7-2,15,-,many,CASSLARGSTDTQYF,TGTGCCAGCAGCTTAGCGCGAGGGAGCACAGATACGCAGTATTTT
TRBJ1-2,TRBV7-9,20,TRBD1,few,CASSRLGASTGQGISYGYTF,TGTGCCAGCAGCCGCCTCGGAGCCAGTACCGGACAGGGGATCAGCTATGGCTACACCTTC
TRBJ2-5,TRBV18,15,TRBD1,many,CASSPGTGGAETQYF,TGTGCCAGCTCACCCGGGACAGGGGGCGCGGAGACCCAGTACTTC
TRBJ2-5,TRBV7-6,14,TRBD2,-,CASSDLAGVETQYF,TGTGCCAGCAGCGATCTAGCGGGGGTAGAGACCCAGTACTTC
TRBJ2-3,TRBV29-1,14,-,many,CSVPPPGRTDTQYF,TGCAGCGTTCCCCCCCCGGGGCGAACAGATACGCAGTATTTT
TRBJ1-2,TRBV10-1,14,-,once,CAPRIRGADYGYTF,TGCGCGCCTCGGATTAGGGGGGCGGACTATGGCTACACCTTC
TRBJ2-7,TRBV7-6,18,-,many,CASSLRFGFGPPVGEQYF,TGTGCCAGCAGCTTAAGGTTTGGGTTCGGACCCCCTGTTGGCGAGCAGTACTTC
TRBJ2-7,TRBV5-1,16,TRBD2,many,CASSLGSGKTAYEQYF,TGCGCCAGCAGCTTGGGCAGCGGGAAAACCGCCTACGAGCAGTACTTC
TRBJ2-1,TRBV5-1,16,TRBD1,many,CASSTLGQASYNEQFF,TGCGCCAGCAGCACCTTGGGACAGGCTTCCTACAATGAGCAGTTCTTC
TRBJ2-2,TRBV12-3/TRBV12-4,13,-,-,CASSPTITGELFF,TGTGCCAGCAGTCCTACTATAACCGGGGAGCTGTTTTTT